This T cell receptor beta chain was identified in a study of blood T cells in healthy people across ages. Primers used in a second PCR of roughly 6 to 12 cycles were a sample-barcoded 5' primer and a J-beta primer mix. TCRdb re-called the 5' RACE reads with MiXCR, one entry per CDR3 protein. This sample carries roughly 1,800,000 distinct CDR3 sequences, about 50% of them seen once, and the ten largest clones take approximately 2.1%. The CDR3 consists of 17 residues. Germline-derived CDR1 and CDR2 are SGHTA and FQGNSA. Germline trimming cut 1 base from V and 1 base from J; bases unmatched to any gene: 4. Per sample, no less than 6 micrograms of total RNA were extracted.

The sample taken for sequencing was blood. This sequence was found in a woman in her 40s in good health. The chain carries TRBV7-2 and TRBJ1-5; TRBD1 matches at 10 bases. The CDR3 region has the DNA TGTGCCAGCAGCTTAGTTGGGACAGGGGTCAGCAATCAGCCCCAGCATTTT. The encoded protein is CASSLVGTGVSNQPQHF.